The rows below give T cell receptor beta chains drawn from one sample of a study of regulatory T cells in long-lasting Graves disease. TCRdb reanalysed the multiplex PCR reads using MiXCR and keeps one entry per CDR3 protein. The data contain about 300,000 distinct CDR3 sequences, 22% of them singletons. The input for sequencing was peripheral blood mononuclear cells (PBMCs), taken when the disease was refractory, from a patient treated with antithyroid drugs. The receptor set was obtained from a female donor with Graves disease. Each CDR3 is given with its conserved first and last residue. A D gene is named only where the DNA matches it firmly. Size is omitted from some rows. Given values are once, few, many or a class for expanded clones.

v_call: TRBV20-1
j_call: TRBJ1-6
clone_size: many
d_call: TRBD1
cdr3_nt: TGCAGTGCTAGTCTCGCCAAGGACAGGGGGCATTCACCCCTCCACTTT
cdr3_aa: CSASLAKDRGHSPLHF

v_call: TRBV6-5
j_call: TRBJ2-5
clone_size: many
d_call: TRBD1
cdr3_nt: TGTGCCAGCAGTTACCGAATTGAGGGACAGGGCACGGAGACCCAGTACTTC
cdr3_aa: CASSYRIEGQGTETQYF

v_call: TRBV10-3
j_call: TRBJ1-3
clone_size: -
d_call: -
cdr3_nt: TGTGCCATCAGTGATGTTGCAGGGACTGGAAACACCATATATTTT
cdr3_aa: CAISDVAGTGNTIYF

v_call: TRBV27
j_call: TRBJ1-1
clone_size: few
d_call: -
cdr3_nt: TGTGCCAGCAGTTTATCTGGGTTTCAAAAGGGAGGGATTCACACTGAAGCTTTCTTT
cdr3_aa: CASSLSGFQKGGIHTEAFF

v_call: TRBV6-2/TRBV6-3
j_call: TRBJ2-4
clone_size: -
d_call: TRBD1
cdr3_nt: TGTGCCAGCAGCAGGGGGGACAGGCTGTACTTC
cdr3_aa: CASSRGDRLYF

v_call: TRBV27
j_call: TRBJ1-6
clone_size: many
d_call: -
cdr3_nt: TGTGCCAGCAGTGCCAGATTAGCGCCCCTCCACTTT
cdr3_aa: CASSARLAPLHF

v_call: TRBV5-1
j_call: TRBJ2-4
clone_size: -
d_call: -
cdr3_nt: TGCGCCAGCAGCTTGCAAAACATTCAGTACTTC
cdr3_aa: CASSLQNIQYF

v_call: TRBV3-1
j_call: TRBJ1-1
clone_size: many
d_call: -
cdr3_nt: TGTGCCAGCAGCCACCCGGACAGAGGAGCTTTCTTT
cdr3_aa: CASSHPDRGAFF

v_call: TRBV20-1
j_call: TRBJ2-6
clone_size: many
d_call: -
cdr3_nt: TGCAGTGCCCGGGCAGGGGACCACTCTGGGGCCAACGTCCTGACTTTC
cdr3_aa: CSARAGDHSGANVLTF

v_call: TRBV6-1
j_call: TRBJ1-1
clone_size: few
d_call: -
cdr3_nt: TGTGCCAGCAGGGGGGACCTCAACACTGAAGCTTTCTTT
cdr3_aa: CASRGDLNTEAFF

v_call: TRBV5-1
j_call: TRBJ2-2
clone_size: -
d_call: -
cdr3_nt: TGCGCCAGCAGCTTGAAAGCGGGTAACACCGGGGAGCTGTTTTTT
cdr3_aa: CASSLKAGNTGELFF

v_call: TRBV6-1
j_call: TRBJ1-1
clone_size: -
d_call: -
cdr3_nt: TGTGCCAGTTACAACACTGAAGCTTTCTTT
cdr3_aa: CASYNTEAFF

v_call: TRBV6-1
j_call: TRBJ2-1
clone_size: few
d_call: -
cdr3_nt: TGTGCCAGCAGAGGGGCCACCATGGGAAATGAGCAGTTCTTC
cdr3_aa: CASRGATMGNEQFF

v_call: TRBV20-1
j_call: TRBJ2-7
clone_size: -
d_call: TRBD2
cdr3_nt: TGCAGTGCTAGACTAGCGGGAGTCAACGAGCAGTACTTC
cdr3_aa: CSARLAGVNEQYF

v_call: TRBV7-2
j_call: TRBJ2-7
clone_size: many
d_call: -
cdr3_nt: TGTGCCAGCAGCTTAGTAAGCGACTCCTACGAGCAGTACTTC
cdr3_aa: CASSLVSDSYEQYF

v_call: TRBV7-2
j_call: TRBJ2-7
clone_size: many
d_call: TRBD2
cdr3_nt: TGTGCCAGCAGACCAGGACTAGCGGTAGGCTACGAGCAGTACTTC
cdr3_aa: CASRPGLAVGYEQYF

v_call: TRBV28
j_call: TRBJ2-7
clone_size: many
d_call: TRBD1
cdr3_nt: TGTGCCAGCACCCAGACAGGGGAAGGTGGAATCTACGAGCAGTACTTC
cdr3_aa: CASTQTGEGGIYEQYF

v_call: TRBV6-1
j_call: TRBJ1-5
clone_size: -
d_call: -
cdr3_nt: TGTGCCGGCAGTACCTCCGACGGGCGGCCCCAGCATTTT
cdr3_aa: CAGSTSDGRPQHF

v_call: TRBV18
j_call: TRBJ1-1
clone_size: few
d_call: -
cdr3_nt: TGTGCCAGCTCACCAGGGTCAGGGTTGTGGAACACTGAAGCTTTCTTT
cdr3_aa: CASSPGSGLWNTEAFF

v_call: TRBV27
j_call: TRBJ2-7
clone_size: few
d_call: TRBD2
cdr3_nt: TGTGCCAGCAGTTTTGTATTCGGGACTAGAGCCTACGAGCAGTACTTC
cdr3_aa: CASSFVFGTRAYEQYF

v_call: TRBV20-1
j_call: TRBJ1-3
clone_size: -
d_call: -
cdr3_nt: TGCAGTGCTAGAGATTCCGCGGGCAGAGACTCTGGAAACACCATATATTTT
cdr3_aa: CSARDSAGRDSGNTIYF

v_call: TRBV20-1
j_call: TRBJ1-2
clone_size: many
d_call: -
cdr3_nt: TGCAGTGCTGCCCCCCGGGGCGGACCTATGGACGGCTACACCTTC
cdr3_aa: CSAAPRGGPMDGYTF

v_call: TRBV6-5
j_call: TRBJ1-1
clone_size: many
d_call: -
cdr3_nt: TGTGCCAGCAGTTACCTGGGCAGGCTGGGTTCTTTCACTGAAGCTTTCTTT
cdr3_aa: CASSYLGRLGSFTEAFF

v_call: TRBV27
j_call: TRBJ1-1
clone_size: -
d_call: -
cdr3_nt: TGTGCCAGCAGTAGGGGGGCGGGAGGCACTGAAGCTTTCTTT
cdr3_aa: CASSRGAGGTEAFF

v_call: TRBV19
j_call: TRBJ2-2
clone_size: -
d_call: TRBD2
cdr3_nt: TGTGCCAGTAGTATCCCATTAAGACCACTAGCGGGAGAATCCGGGGAGCTGTTTTTT
cdr3_aa: CASSIPLRPLAGESGELFF

v_call: TRBV25-1
j_call: TRBJ2-7
clone_size: many
d_call: -
cdr3_nt: TGTGCCAGCAGCCCCGGGCCGCCGAGGAAGTACGAGCAGTACTTC
cdr3_aa: CASSPGPPRKYEQYF

v_call: TRBV12-3/TRBV12-4
j_call: TRBJ1-2
clone_size: many
d_call: TRBD1
cdr3_nt: TGTGCCAGCAGTAGACAGGGGAGCTATGGCTACACCTTC
cdr3_aa: CASSRQGSYGYTF

v_call: TRBV2
j_call: TRBJ2-4
clone_size: many
d_call: TRBD2
cdr3_nt: TGTGCCAGCAGTGGGACTAGCGGGAGAAACATTCAGTACTTC
cdr3_aa: CASSGTSGRNIQYF

v_call: TRBV7-2
j_call: TRBJ2-7
clone_size: few
d_call: -
cdr3_nt: TGTGCCGGCAGCTCCCCTTTCGGAGGGCCCGCCGCCGAGCAGTACTTC
cdr3_aa: CAGSSPFGGPAAEQYF

v_call: TRBV7-2
j_call: TRBJ1-2
clone_size: many
d_call: -
cdr3_nt: TGTGCCAGCAGCCCCCGGCAGGGTTTCTATGGCTACACCTTC
cdr3_aa: CASSPRQGFYGYTF

v_call: TRBV10-3
j_call: TRBJ2-7
clone_size: few
d_call: TRBD2
cdr3_nt: TGTGCCATCAGAGGGACTAGCGACTACGAGCAGTACTTC
cdr3_aa: CAIRGTSDYEQYF

v_call: TRBV27
j_call: TRBJ2-7
clone_size: many
d_call: TRBD2
cdr3_nt: TGTGCCAGCAGTTCCGGGACTAGCGGGTCCCCCTACGAGCAGTACTTC
cdr3_aa: CASSSGTSGSPYEQYF

v_call: TRBV7-2
j_call: TRBJ2-7
clone_size: many
d_call: TRBD1
cdr3_nt: TGTGCCAGCAGCTCCACCGGGACAGGGCTCTACGAGCAGTACTTC
cdr3_aa: CASSSTGTGLYEQYF

v_call: TRBV28
j_call: TRBJ1-5
clone_size: many
d_call: -
cdr3_nt: TGTGCCAGCAGTCCCCTGGTCTATAGCAATCAGCCCCAGCATTTT
cdr3_aa: CASSPLVYSNQPQHF

v_call: TRBV20-1
j_call: TRBJ2-2
clone_size: few
d_call: -
cdr3_nt: TGCAGTGCTAGAAAGTGGGTAGGGGCCAACACCGGGGAGCTGTTTTTT
cdr3_aa: CSARKWVGANTGELFF

v_call: TRBV12-3/TRBV12-4
j_call: TRBJ1-1
clone_size: many
d_call: -
cdr3_nt: TGTGCCAGCAGCCCTGCATCTGGCACTGAAGCTTTCTTT
cdr3_aa: CASSPASGTEAFF

v_call: TRBV9
j_call: TRBJ2-5
clone_size: many
d_call: TRBD2
cdr3_nt: TGTGCCAGTAAGGAAGTGGGACTAGTGGGAGAGACCCAGTACTTC
cdr3_aa: CASKEVGLVGETQYF

v_call: TRBV6-1
j_call: TRBJ1-4
clone_size: -
d_call: -
cdr3_nt: TGTGCCAGCAGTGAAGCGCAGGGCCCCACTAATGAAAAACTGTTTTTT
cdr3_aa: CASSEAQGPTNEKLFF